This record looks at one T cell receptor (beta chain) sequence and its context. CDR1 is SGHTA, CDR2 FQGTGA, per germline. This CDR3 spans 16 amino acids. V lost 1 base, J lost 0 bases, and 13 bases lay in between. Clones were sequenced by immunoSEQ multiplex PCR, and TCRdb holds only the in-frame ones, with some missing. The sample contains roughly 23,000 clones, just under 80% of which appear only once. The data originate from a study of somatic mutations in cytotoxic T cells in rheumatoid arthritis. At the level of the study: Blood samples of roughly 29 ml were drawn from patients (in EDTA) right after diagnosis and before any treatment.

The chain employs TRBV7-3 and TRBJ2-7; D remains ambiguous. Specimen: CD8+ T cells sorted from blood. The clonotype was recovered from an adult with rheumatoid arthritis. The chain's CDR3 is CASSLNGDPGSYEQYF. DNA for the CDR3: TGTGCCAGCAGCTTAAATGGTGATCCGGGCTCCTACGAGCAGTACTTC. The whole variable domain, filled in from reference TRBV7-3 and TRBJ2-7, reads GAGVSQTPSNKVTEKGKYVELRCDPISGHTALYWYRQSLGQGPEFLIYFQGTGAADDSGLPNDRFFAVRPEGSVSTLKIQRTERGDSAVYLCASSLNGDPGSYEQYFGPGTRLTVT.